These 21 T cell receptor beta chains share one sample of origin, sequenced in a study of blood T cells in healthy people across ages. Using a J-beta primer mix together with a sample-barcoded 5' primer, a second PCR was run for about 6 to 11 cycles. TCRdb ran MiXCR on the 5' RACE reads and lists one entry per CDR3 protein. The sample holds 1.5 million or so distinct CDR3 sequences; 35% to 45% are singletons and the top ten take approximately 4%. The sample comprised blood. The source of these receptors is a woman aged 18-29 years in good health.

In this sample, this clonotype turned up once. This rearrangement joins TRBV28 to TRBJ2-5; TRBD2 matches at 9 bases. V lost 1 base and J lost 0; bases outside the gene matches: 6. CDR3 size: 17 residues. Germline V gene sequence: CDR1 MDHEN, CDR2 SYDVKM. The CDR3 DNA reads TGTGCCAGCAGTTTATTACTAGCGGGCAGGTACCAAGAGACCCAGTACTTC. This encodes CASSLLLAGRYQETQYF.

This clonotype was counted between two and nine times. The gene calls are TRBV7-9 and TRBJ2-3; 11 nucleotides match TRBD1. Germline CDR1 is SEHNR and CDR2 is FQNEAQ (reference sequence). This CDR3 has 14 residues. V trimming: 3 bases; J trimming: 5 bases; junction bases outside the gene matches: 1. CDR3 in amino acids: CASSFGTGGDTQYF. For the CDR3, the DNA is TGTGCCAGCAGCTTCGGGACAGGGGGAGATACGCAGTATTTT.

The chain joins TRBV20-1 to TRBJ2-5; 13 bases agree with TRBD2. V lost 4 bases, J lost 1 base, and 3 bases stayed unmatched. This CDR3 has 15 amino acids. Germline V gene lookup returns CDR1 DFQATT and CDR2 SNEGSKA (reference sequence). The CDR3 nucleotides read TGCAGTGCTAAGGGACTAGCGGGGCTCCAAGAGACCCAGTACTTC. Its translation is CSAKGLAGLQETQYF.

The V call is TRBV2, the J call TRBJ1-1, with D possibly matching TRBD1 (5 bases). The V gene's germline CDR1 is SNHLY and CDR2 FYNNEI. The ends were cut back, 3 bases at V and 3 bases at J, with 8 bases in the middle. This CDR3 region has 13 residues. The CDR3 spells CASSDGRDTEAFF. CDR3 nucleotides: TGTGCCAGCAGTGATGGCAGGGACACTGAAGCTTTCTTT. Drawing the rest from reference TRBV2 and TRBJ1-1, the complete variable domain is EPEVTQTPSHQVTQMGQEVILRCVPISNHLYFYWYRQILGQKVEFLVSFYNNEISEKSEIFDDQFSVERPDGSNFTLKIRSTKLEDSAMYFCASSDGRDTEAFFGQGTRLTVV.

This clonotype was counted a few times. The V call is TRBV28, the J call TRBJ2-1, with D possibly matching TRBD2 (6 bases). This CDR3 has 14 residues. In germline, CDR1 is MDHEN, CDR2 SYDVKM. V was shortened by 3 bases and J by 10 bases, with 16 bases between the two germline ends. CDR3: CASSFSGLRWEQFF. CDR3 DNA sequence: TGTGCCAGCAGTTTTAGCGGTCTGAGGTGGGAGCAGTTCTTC.

This clonotype was seen a few times. One end of the junction does not line up with germline, which may come from a read error. The chain carries TRBV12-3 or TRBV12-4 and TRBJ2-7, with D possibly matching TRBD1 (6 bases). This CDR3 comprises 15 residues. The DNA of the CDR3 is TGTGTCAGCAGTTCCCCGGGACAACCGATTTACGAGCAGTACTTC. Its protein is CVSSSPGQPIYEQYF.

The chain couples TRBV5-1 to TRBJ2-3; D perhaps matches TRBD1 (6 bases). Looked up from germline, CDR1 is SGHRS and CDR2 is YFSETQ. V shed 4 bases and J shed 2 bases, with 17 bases lying between them. CDR3 length: 16 amino acids. In DNA, the CDR3 is TGCGCCAGCAGCGGGGGCCCCACTGGCAACACAGATACGCAGTATTTT. Its protein is CASSGGPTGNTDTQYF.

The J gene is TRBJ2-2, the V gene TRBV4-1, with D maybe TRBD1 (7 bases). Trimming cost V 0 bases and J 1 base, with 18 bases left between them. CDR1 MGHRA and CDR2 YSYEKL come from the germline V gene. This CDR3 contains 19 residues. The CDR3 loop reads CASSQEWATGRGNTGELFF. CDR3 DNA: TGCGCCAGCAGCCAAGAATGGGCGACAGGGCGGGGGAACACCGGGGAGCTGTTTTTT.

The chain employs TRBV30 and TRBJ1-6, with D unresolved. Germline loops: CDR1 GTSNPN, CDR2 SVGIG (reference sequence). Trimming pared 0 bases from V and 9 bases from J, leaving 9 bases between. The CDR3 is made up of 13 amino acids. DNA for the CDR3: TGTGCCTGGAGTGTCGACCGGGTTTCACCCCTCCACTTT. Its translation is CAWSVDRVSPLHF.

The chain uses TRBV7-2 and TRBJ1-2, with 9 bases identical to TRBD1. CDR3 length: 14 residues. Germline V gene data show CDR1 as SGHTA and CDR2 as FQGNSA. With 5 bases clipped from V and 9 bases from J, the junction kept 10 bases outside the gene matches. CDR3 loop: CASSTSGQGVCYTF. The CDR3 DNA reads as TGTGCCAGCAGCACTTCGGGACAGGGAGTGTGCTACACCTTC.

The CDR3 region is CASRPSGLNTEAFF. CDR3 in DNA: TGTGCCAGCAGGCCATCGGGGCTGAACACTGAAGCTTTCTTT. The V and J genes are TRBV6-5 and TRBJ1-1, with a weak D call TRBD1 (5 bases). CDR1 and CDR2 (germline): MNHEY, SVGAGI. Trimming left V 6 bases short and J 0 bases short, with 11 bases between. The CDR3 loop spans 14 amino acids.

This clonotype was seen ten or more times. CDR3: CSALAGNNEQFF. The CDR3 DNA is TGCAGTGCTTTAGCGGGGAACAATGAGCAGTTCTTC. The chain joins TRBV20-1 to TRBJ2-1; 8 nucleotides match TRBD2. CDR1 is DFQATT and CDR2 is SNEGSKA in the germline V gene (reference sequence). V trimming: 5 bases; J trimming: 5 bases; junction bases outside the gene matches: 2. This CDR3 is 12 amino acids long.

With respect to this clonotype: One end of the junction is discordant with germline, which a read error may explain. The rearrangement links TRBV4-1 to TRBJ2-5; TRBD2 might be the D (7 bases). The germline V gene encodes CDR1 MGHRA and CDR2 YSYEKL. This CDR3 comprises 15 residues. The CDR3 sequence: CASSQEPGGSNEQNF. DNA for the CDR3: TGCGCCAGCAGCCAAGAACCGGGGGGCTCCAACGAGCAGAACTTC.

This clonotype was detected a few times. The CDR3 nucleotides read TGCGCCAGCATAGGAGTAGGGCTTCAGCCCCAGCATTTT. Protein sequence: CASIGVGLQPQHF. The rearrangement joins TRBV10-1 to TRBJ1-5; the D is unclear. The length of the CDR3 is 13 residues. Germline CDR1 and CDR2: WNHNN and SYGVQD (reference sequence). Trimming pared 7 bases from V and 6 bases from J, leaving 13 bases between.

This clonotype was found a few times. J is TRBJ2-1 and V is TRBV12-3 or TRBV12-4; maybe TRBD2 (6 bases). Trimming removed 6 bases from V and 5 bases from J, with 17 bases in between. The length of the CDR3 is 15 residues. CDR3 region: CASRARVGRNNEQFF. CDR3 bases: TGTGCCAGCAGAGCCCGCGTGGGGAGGAACAATGAGCAGTTCTTC.

This clonotype appeared a few times. The rearrangement links TRBV12-3 or TRBV12-4 to TRBJ1-1; the match to TRBD1 covers 8 bases. V lost 8 bases to trimming and J lost 0 bases; unmatched junction nucleotides: 5. The CDR3 has 14 amino acids. Here the CDR3 reads CASERQGMNTEAFF. The CDR3 nucleotides read TGTGCCAGCGAAAGACAGGGGATGAACACTGAAGCTTTCTTT.

This clonotype was counted a single time. An end of the junction differs from the germline gene, which may be a read error. This chain links TRBV29-1 with TRBJ2-3, with D perhaps matching TRBD1 or TRBD2 (6 bases each). Germline V gene sequence: CDR1 SQVTM, CDR2 ANQGSEA. The CDR3 extends over 16 amino acids. The CDR3 is CSVPGGGGSSTDAQYF. DNA for the CDR3: TGCAGCGTTCCCGGAGGGGGAGGAAGTAGCACAGATGCGCAGTATTTT.

This clonotype has a count of ten or more. Mismatch with germline at one junction end may stem from a read error. The rearrangement joins TRBV2 to TRBJ1-5; D is unclear. The CDR3 covers 12 residues. Germline lookup yields CDR1 SNHLY and CDR2 FYNNEI. CDR3 coding DNA: TGCGCCAGCAGTGGGAGTAACCAGCCCCAGCATTTT. The encoded protein is CASSGSNQPQHF.

The chain employs TRBV13 and TRBJ2-7; unclear D gene. The CDR3 covers 14 residues. The V end was cut by 4 bases, the J end by 2 bases, with 12 bases between. From germline, CDR1 is PRHDT and CDR2 FYEKMQ (reference sequence). For the CDR3, the DNA is TGTGCCAGCAGCTCCCGAACGAGGACCTACGAGCAGTACTTC. Translated: CASSSRTRTYEQYF.

This clonotype was seen repeatedly, ten times or more. The chain recombines TRBV2 with TRBJ2-1, with TRBD2 identical over 8 bases. The junction had 8 bases not matched to a gene; V was cut back by 6 bases and J by 4 bases. Germline loops: CDR1 SNHLY, CDR2 FYNNEI. The CDR3 is made up of 15 amino acids. CDR3 residues: CASSPTSGGYNEQFF. The CDR3 DNA is TGTGCCAGCAGCCCTACTAGCGGTGGATACAATGAGCAGTTCTTC.

Ten or more counts support this clonotype. The V call is TRBV6-4, the J call TRBJ2-3; no reliable D call. The germline V and J ends were trimmed by 3 bases and 8 bases, with 15 bases remaining between them. The length of the CDR3 is 14 residues. CDR1 and CDR2 (germline): MRHNA, SNTAGT. The DNA for the CDR3 is TGTGCCAGCAGTGAGCACACAGACGTCGGTACGCAGTATTTT. Translating it yields CASSEHTDVGTQYF.